These T cell receptor beta chains were read from a single sample in a study of blood T cell repertoires in COVID-19. Generated by immunoSEQ multiplex PCR, the TCRdb table keeps only in-frame clones and is missing some. The repertoire has under 250,000 clones, roughly 86% of them found once; the top ten carry approximately 4.3%. Sequencing was done on a sample of PBMCs or T cells enriched from blood (not recorded which). The source of these receptors is a woman aged 25 to 39 with acute COVID-19. Each CDR3 is given with its conserved first and last residue. D genes are given only for firm matches. Clone sizes are given selectively: once, few, many, or a class where the clone is expanded.

TRBV28	TRBD2	TRBJ2-2	-	CASSWTSGGTNTGELFF	TGTGCCAGCAGTTGGACTAGCGGGGGGACAAACACCGGGGAGCTGTTTTTT
TRBV7-7	-	TRBJ2-3	-	CASSLDLVPTDTQYF	TGTGCCAGCAGCCTCGATTTAGTTCCCACAGATACGCAGTATTTT
TRBV7-9	-	TRBJ2-3	-	CASSLWVTPGADTQYF	TGTGCCAGCAGCTTATGGGTAACGCCGGGGGCAGATACGCAGTATTTT
TRBV4-1	-	TRBJ1-1	-	CASSRRVGGETEAFF	TGCGCCAGCAGCCGCCGAGTTGGGGGCGAAACTGAAGCTTTCTTT
TRBV5-1	-	TRBJ2-7	-	CASSLGTNEQYF	TGCGCCAGCAGCTTGGGGACTAACGAGCAGTACTTC
TRBV19	TRBD1	TRBJ2-7	-	CASSLQGSYEQYF	TGTGCCAGTAGTCTACAGGGGTCCTACGAGCAGTACTTC
TRBV4-1	-	TRBJ1-6	-	CASSHHREGSYNSPLHF	TGCGCCAGCAGCCATCACAGGGAGGGCTCCTATAATTCACCCCTCCACTTT
TRBV7-2	-	TRBJ2-5	-	CASSLLFQETQYF	TGTGCCAGCAGCTTACTGTTCCAAGAGACCCAGTACTTC
TRBV24-1	TRBD1	TRBJ2-1	-	CATSDPSRGPNEQFF	TGTGCCACCAGTGACCCCTCGAGGGGGCCCAATGAGCAGTTCTTC
TRBV21-1	-	TRBJ1-6	-	CASSMRDRVGNSPLHF	TGTGCCAGCAGCATGCGGGACAGGGTCGGGAATTCACCCCTCCACTTT
TRBV29-1	-	TRBJ1-1	-	CSVEASKNTEAFF	TGCAGCGTTGAAGCAAGCAAGAACACTGAAGCTTTCTTT
TRBV15	TRBD2	TRBJ2-7	once	CATSRTGTERGEQYF	TGTGCCACCAGCAGGACCGGGACGGAGCGGGGCGAGCAGTACTTC
TRBV18	-	TRBJ1-4	-	CASSPNKGTREKLFF	TGTGCCAGCTCCCCGAATAAGGGGACTCGTGAAAAACTGTTTTTT
TRBV18	TRBD1	TRBJ2-5	-	CASSPTGARETQYF	TGTGCCAGCTCACCCACAGGGGCGCGAGAGACCCAGTACTTC
TRBV27	-	TRBJ1-6	-	CASSFRDSRSPLHF	TGTGCCAGCAGTTTCCGGGACTCACGATCACCCCTCCACTTT
TRBV30	TRBD2	TRBJ2-2	-	CAVRRTSGDTGELFF	TGTGCCGTTCGTCGGACTAGCGGGGACACCGGGGAGCTGTTTTTT
TRBV6-2/TRBV6-3	-	TRBJ1-1	few	CASSYAAGLNTEAFF	TGTGCCAGCAGTTACGCGGCAGGGTTGAACACTGAAGCTTTCTTT
TRBV4-1	TRBD2	TRBJ2-1	-	CASSQESGGYNEQFF	TGCGCCAGCAGCCAAGAGTCGGGGGGCTACAATGAGCAGTTCTTC
TRBV7-2	-	TRBJ2-1	-	CASSPKNEQFF	TGTGCCAGCAGCCCTAAAAATGAGCAGTTCTTC
TRBV7-6	-	TRBJ2-7	-	CASSLGGLSYEQYF	TGTGCCAGCAGCTTAGGGGGGCTCTCCTACGAGCAGTACTTC
TRBV4-1	TRBD2	TRBJ2-7	-	CASSQGLAGGLSYEQYF	TGCGCCAGCAGCCAGGGACTAGCGGGGGGCCTCTCCTACGAGCAGTACTTC
TRBV9	TRBD2	TRBJ2-3	-	CASSLSGGQDTQYF	TGTGCCAGCAGCCTATCGGGGGGGCAAGATACGCAGTATTTT
TRBV5-1	TRBD2	TRBJ2-7	-	CASSSRGDSYEQYF	TGCGCCAGCAGCTCGCGGGGGGACTCCTACGAGCAGTACTTC
TRBV21-1	-	TRBJ1-2	-	CASSKAGAGRIYYGYTF	TGTGCCAGCAGCAAAGCCGGGGCAGGGAGGATTTATTATGGCTACACCTTC
TRBV11-2	TRBD1	TRBJ1-3	-	CASSSPRTGARGNTIYF	TGTGCCAGCAGCTCCCCTCGGACAGGGGCGCGGGGAAACACCATATATTTT
TRBV5-1	-	TRBJ1-1	-	CASSIRTEPNTEAFF	TGCGCCAGCAGCATACGGACAGAACCGAACACTGAAGCTTTCTTT
TRBV6-5	TRBD2	TRBJ2-7	-	CASSYMGTTIYEQYF	TGTGCCAGCAGTTATATGGGGACTACCATCTACGAGCAGTACTTC
TRBV3-1/TRBV3-2	TRBD2	TRBJ2-2	-	CASSQIPGLAGSGELFF	TGTGCCAGCAGCCAAATTCCGGGACTAGCGGGGTCGGGGGAGCTGTTTTTT
TRBV7-2	-	TRBJ2-4	-	CASSWTLGELAKNIQYF	TGTGCCAGCAGCTGGACTCTGGGCGAACTAGCCAAAAACATTCAGTACTTC
TRBV18	TRBD1	TRBJ2-7	-	CASSPGQGSYEQYF	TGTGCCAGCTCACCGGGACAGGGCTCCTACGAGCAGTACTTC
TRBV6-2/TRBV6-3	-	TRBJ1-1	many	CASSLLGGGTEAFF	TGTGCCAGCAGCCTCCTCGGGGGGGGGACTGAAGCTTTCTTT
TRBV19	TRBD1	TRBJ1-1	-	CASSILRGRMNTEAFF	TGTGCCAGTAGTATTTTAAGGGGGCGAATGAACACTGAAGCTTTCTTT
TRBV12-5	-	TRBJ1-2	-	CASGLAGYNYGYTF	TGTGCTAGTGGTTTGGCAGGTTACAACTATGGCTACACCTTC
TRBV15	TRBD1	TRBJ1-1	-	CATSRAGQVEAFF	TGTGCCACCAGCAGAGCCGGACAGGTTGAAGCTTTCTTT
TRBV4-1	-	TRBJ1-2	-	CASSQDWGVNRPGSGYTF	TGCGCCAGCAGCCAAGATTGGGGGGTAAACAGGCCAGGTTCAGGCTACACCTTC
TRBV4-3	-	TRBJ1-2	-	CASSRQGGGYGYTF	TGCGCCAGCAGCCGGCAAGGGGGTGGCTATGGCTACACCTTC
TRBV5-1	-	TRBJ1-2	-	CASRQEPNYGYTF	TGCGCCAGTCGACAGGAGCCTAACTATGGCTACACCTTC
TRBV6-4	-	TRBJ2-3	-	CASSVGRGGTDTQYF	TGTGCCAGCAGTGTGGGCAGGGGAGGCACAGATACGCAGTATTTT
TRBV19	-	TRBJ1-1	-	CASSPRGYTEAFF	TGTGCCAGTAGCCCCCGGGGGTACACTGAAGCTTTCTTT
TRBV14	TRBD1	TRBJ2-7	-	CASSQEQGAYSEQYF	TGTGCCAGCAGCCAAGAACAGGGGGCTTATTCCGAGCAGTACTTC
TRBV5-1	TRBD1	TRBJ2-5	-	CASSLDRGQETQYF	TGCGCCAGCAGCTTGGACAGGGGGCAAGAGACCCAGTACTTC
TRBV12-3/TRBV12-4	-	TRBJ2-7	-	CASGSGNYYEQYF	TGTGCCAGCGGGTCCGGCAACTACTACGAGCAGTACTTC
TRBV30	-	TRBJ1-1	-	CAWTASGNTEAFF	TGTGCCTGGACCGCTAGTGGGAACACTGAAGCTTTCTTT
TRBV2	TRBD1	TRBJ2-7	-	CASSRDSGEQYF	TGTGCCAGCAGCCGGGACAGTGGCGAGCAGTACTTC
TRBV6-5	-	TRBJ2-7	-	CASAGTRVYEQYF	TGTGCCAGCGCCGGGACAAGGGTCTACGAGCAGTACTTC
TRBV7-2	-	TRBJ2-1	once	CASSFRDVGYNEQFF	TGTGCCAGCAGCTTCAGGGATGTCGGCTACAATGAGCAGTTCTTC
TRBV6-5	TRBD2	TRBJ2-1	-	CASSYPGAGEPIF	TGTGCCAGCAGTTACCCCGGGGCGGGGGAGCCTATCTTC
TRBV7-2	-	TRBJ2-7	-	CASSLGRDSYEQYF	TGTGCCAGCAGCTTAGGACGGGACTCCTACGAGCAGTACTTC
TRBV7-9	TRBD2	TRBJ2-1	-	CASKTSGGAREQFF	TGTGCCAGCAAGACTAGCGGGGGGGCCAGGGAGCAGTTCTTC
TRBV7-3	-	TRBJ1-3	-	CASSLTSGNTIYF	TGTGCCAGCAGCTTAACCTCCGGAAACACCATATATTTT
TRBV4-1	-	TRBJ1-1	-	CASRLRHLNTEAFF	TGCGCCAGCAGACTTAGACACCTGAACACTGAAGCTTTCTTT